This TCR beta chain is from a study of blood T cell repertoires in COVID-19. Study context: The United States, Italy and Spain provided the acute and convalescent COVID-19 samples. From T cells, B-cell-depleted T cells, or PBMCs came the material, which was cDNA or gDNA.

J was trimmed by 4 bases and V by 3 bases; bases with no gene match: 1. The CDR3 length is 14 residues. Per the germline V gene, CDR1 is KGHSH and CDR2 is LQKENI. This clone was found once. How the authors handled the data: Amplification of reference gene primers provided the estimated nucleated cell counts. The assay was immunoSEQ multiplex PCR, and TCRdb's table has in-frame clones only and misses some. Clonal size and the V and J genes are those of that table, whereas D and trimming came from the DNA. The profile shows some 150,000 clones, about 85% of them singletons. Source material: peripheral blood. This TCR was sampled from a man aged 40-50 years with acute or convalescent COVID-19. The chain couples TRBV18 to TRBJ2-2; 8 positions agree with TRBD2. As DNA, the CDR3 is TGTGCCAGCTCACCTAGCGGGACCACCGGGGAGCTGTTTTTT. Protein: CASSPSGTTGELFF.